Listed below are T cell receptor beta chains from one sample, sequenced in a study of cytomegalovirus exposure and HLA in healthy donors. The method was immunoSEQ multiplex PCR; TCRdb's version includes in-frame clones alone and lacks a portion of them. The sample records around 100,000 clones, roughly 78% being singletons. What was sequenced was PBMCs. These receptors came from a middle-aged woman in good health and CMV-seronegative. CDR3s include the opening cysteine and the closing phenylalanine or tryptophan. The D gene is left open where the match is weak. Clone size appears in some rows only: once, few, many, or a class for an expanded clone.

clone_size: once; v_call: TRBV28; j_call: TRBJ1-5; d_call: -; cdr3_aa: CASRGSAGDGQPQHF; cdr3_nt: TGTGCCAGCAGGGGCAGCGCAGGGGACGGACAGCCCCAGCATTTT
clone_size: -; v_call: TRBV5-1; j_call: TRBJ2-5; d_call: TRBD2; cdr3_aa: CASSPGTSGAETQYF; cdr3_nt: TGCGCCAGCAGCCCGGGGACTAGCGGGGCGGAGACCCAGTACTTC
clone_size: -; v_call: TRBV6-5; j_call: TRBJ1-2; d_call: -; cdr3_aa: CASNKQGYGYTF; cdr3_nt: TGTGCCAGCAATAAACAGGGTTATGGCTACACCTTC
clone_size: few; v_call: TRBV28; j_call: TRBJ2-7; d_call: -; cdr3_aa: CASSFVSRGYEQYF; cdr3_nt: TGTGCCAGCAGTTTTGTTTCTAGGGGGTACGAGCAGTACTTC
clone_size: -; v_call: TRBV25-1; j_call: TRBJ1-2; d_call: -; cdr3_aa: CASTPGADYGYTF; cdr3_nt: TGTGCCAGCACACCAGGGGCGGACTATGGCTACACCTTC
clone_size: -; v_call: TRBV28; j_call: TRBJ1-4; d_call: TRBD1; cdr3_aa: CASSIRGQANEKLFF; cdr3_nt: TGTGCCAGCAGCATCAGGGGGCAGGCTAATGAAAAACTGTTTTTT
clone_size: -; v_call: TRBV6-6; j_call: TRBJ1-5; d_call: -; cdr3_aa: CASSRTDSNQPQHF; cdr3_nt: TGTGCCAGCAGTAGAACAGATAGCAATCAGCCCCAGCATTTT
clone_size: -; v_call: TRBV28; j_call: TRBJ2-6; d_call: -; cdr3_aa: CASSFGVSGANVLTF; cdr3_nt: TGTGCCAGCAGTTTTGGAGTTTCTGGGGCCAACGTCCTGACTTTC
clone_size: -; v_call: TRBV6-5; j_call: TRBJ1-2; d_call: -; cdr3_aa: CASSYPGHQYGYTF; cdr3_nt: TGTGCCAGCAGTTACCCGGGACACCAGTATGGCTACACCTTC
clone_size: few; v_call: TRBV30; j_call: TRBJ2-1; d_call: -; cdr3_aa: CALSGTFNEQFF; cdr3_nt: TGTGCCTTATCCGGGACTTTCAATGAGCAGTTCTTC
clone_size: -; v_call: TRBV2; j_call: TRBJ1-1; d_call: TRBD1; cdr3_aa: CASRGTGTGLATEAFF; cdr3_nt: TGTGCCAGCAGGGGGACCGGGACAGGCCTGGCAACTGAAGCTTTCTTT
clone_size: -; v_call: TRBV19; j_call: TRBJ1-5; d_call: TRBD1; cdr3_aa: CASSSGQDNQPQHF; cdr3_nt: TGTGCCAGTAGTTCCGGACAGGACAATCAGCCCCAGCATTTT
clone_size: once; v_call: TRBV6-5; j_call: TRBJ1-1; d_call: -; cdr3_aa: CASRRGRKVNTEAFF; cdr3_nt: TGTGCCAGCAGACGCGGGAGGAAAGTGAACACTGAAGCTTTCTTT
clone_size: few; v_call: TRBV7-8; j_call: TRBJ1-2; d_call: TRBD1; cdr3_aa: CASSEGQMGFTNYGYTF; cdr3_nt: TGTGCCAGCAGCGAGGGACAGATGGGGTTTACTAACTATGGCTACACCTTC
clone_size: -; v_call: TRBV19; j_call: TRBJ2-1; d_call: -; cdr3_aa: CASSTPSATGEQFF; cdr3_nt: TGTGCCAGTAGTACCCCCTCTGCCACTGGTGAGCAGTTCTTC
clone_size: once; v_call: TRBV9; j_call: TRBJ2-1; d_call: TRBD2; cdr3_aa: CASSVFWRGGVNEQFF; cdr3_nt: TGTGCCAGCAGCGTTTTTTGGCGGGGGGGAGTCAATGAGCAGTTCTTC
clone_size: few; v_call: TRBV18; j_call: TRBJ1-1; d_call: TRBD1; cdr3_aa: CASSPLQGGKTEAFF; cdr3_nt: TGTGCCAGCTCACCTCTTCAGGGGGGAAAAACTGAAGCTTTCTTT
clone_size: -; v_call: TRBV2; j_call: TRBJ2-1; d_call: -; cdr3_aa: CASKRSVNNEQFF; cdr3_nt: TGTGCCAGCAAGAGGTCTGTTAACAATGAGCAGTTCTTC
clone_size: -; v_call: TRBV5-4; j_call: TRBJ2-7; d_call: TRBD1; cdr3_aa: CASSLATGAYEQYF; cdr3_nt: TGTGCCAGCAGCTTGGCCACAGGGGCCTACGAGCAGTACTTC
clone_size: -; v_call: TRBV5-6; j_call: TRBJ1-3; d_call: TRBD1; cdr3_aa: CASSSVQGASSGNTIYF; cdr3_nt: TGTGCCAGCAGCTCGGTACAGGGGGCCAGCTCTGGAAACACCATATATTTT
clone_size: -; v_call: TRBV6-1; j_call: TRBJ2-1; d_call: TRBD2; cdr3_aa: CASSDGVAGSNEQFF; cdr3_nt: TGTGCCAGCAGTGATGGGGTAGCGGGATCCAATGAGCAGTTCTTC
clone_size: -; v_call: TRBV6-4; j_call: TRBJ2-7; d_call: TRBD2; cdr3_aa: CASRPLFGRERGDRYEQYF; cdr3_nt: TGTGCCAGCAGGCCTCTTTTTGGGCGGGAGCGGGGTGATAGATACGAGCAGTACTTC
clone_size: -; v_call: TRBV7-2; j_call: TRBJ2-7; d_call: TRBD1; cdr3_aa: CASSDYPTGAYEQYF; cdr3_nt: TGTGCCAGCAGTGACTATCCGACAGGGGCTTACGAGCAGTACTTC
clone_size: -; v_call: TRBV5-4; j_call: TRBJ2-7; d_call: -; cdr3_aa: CASSLGGGRGPGYEQYF; cdr3_nt: TGTGCCAGCAGCTTGGGGGGGGGCAGGGGGCCAGGATACGAGCAGTACTTC
clone_size: -; v_call: TRBV7-9; j_call: TRBJ1-1; d_call: -; cdr3_aa: CASSLARGGDTEAFF; cdr3_nt: TGTGCCAGCAGCTTAGCGCGCGGGGGCGACACTGAAGCTTTCTTT
clone_size: -; v_call: TRBV9; j_call: TRBJ1-4; d_call: TRBD1; cdr3_aa: CASSGGQGGEKLFF; cdr3_nt: TGTGCCAGCAGCGGGGGACAGGGGGGTGAAAAACTGTTTTTT
clone_size: -; v_call: TRBV7-9; j_call: TRBJ1-6; d_call: -; cdr3_aa: CASSLTAGNNSPLHF; cdr3_nt: TGTGCCAGCAGCTTAACGGCAGGGAATAATTCACCCCTCCACTTT
clone_size: -; v_call: TRBV2; j_call: TRBJ2-7; d_call: -; cdr3_aa: CASRLGYEQYF; cdr3_nt: TGTGCCAGCAGACTGGGCTACGAGCAGTACTTC
clone_size: -; v_call: TRBV28; j_call: TRBJ2-3; d_call: TRBD1; cdr3_aa: CASSLGTGRLDTQYF; cdr3_nt: TGTGCCAGCAGTCTGGGGACAGGGCGACTGGATACGCAGTATTTT
clone_size: -; v_call: TRBV7-2; j_call: TRBJ1-6; d_call: TRBD1; cdr3_aa: CASSWGGTGESPLHF; cdr3_nt: TGTGCCAGCAGCTGGGGAGGGACAGGGGAATCACCCCTCCACTTT
clone_size: -; v_call: TRBV11-2; j_call: TRBJ1-3; d_call: TRBD1; cdr3_aa: CASSLQGTSGNTIYF; cdr3_nt: TGTGCCAGCAGTTTACAGGGGACCTCTGGAAACACCATATATTTT
clone_size: -; v_call: TRBV2; j_call: TRBJ2-7; d_call: -; cdr3_aa: CASRREVLYEQYF; cdr3_nt: TGTGCCAGCAGAAGGGAGGTCCTGTACGAGCAGTACTTC
clone_size: -; v_call: TRBV5-8; j_call: TRBJ2-5; d_call: -; cdr3_aa: CASSLYRGFGETQYF; cdr3_nt: TGTGCCAGCAGCTTGTACCGGGGATTCGGAGAGACCCAGTACTTC